What follows are 10 T cell receptor beta chains derived from one specimen sequenced in a study of cytomegalovirus exposure and HLA in healthy donors. The primer mix had 60 Vbeta and 13 Jbeta primers. TCRdb's table, derived via immunoSEQ multiplex PCR, lists solely in-frame clones and lacks some. The sample shows roughly 190,000 clones, roughly a tenth of them seen only once. Sequencing was done on a sample of PBMCs. These receptors originate from a woman aged 25 to 39 in good health and CMV-seropositive.

This clone has just a few counts. The chain joins TRBV7-8 to TRBJ2-3; the D is unclear. The V end was cut by 4 bases, the J end by 0 bases, with 14 bases between. Germline values: CDR1 SGHVS, CDR2 FQNEAQ. This CDR3 comprises 16 residues. This CDR3 is CASSSTRISSTDTQYF. For the CDR3, the DNA is TGTGCCAGCAGCTCCACCAGAATCTCTAGCACAGATACGCAGTATTTT.

This clone occurred a few times. The V call is TRBV10-1, the J call TRBJ2-7; D might be TRBD1 (5 bases). Germline CDR1 and CDR2: WNHNN and SYGVQD (reference sequence). The CDR3 loop spans 16 amino acids. Trimming removed 4 bases at V and 5 bases at J, with 21 bases between. Written as DNA, the CDR3 is TGCGCCAGCAGTGGTCCAGGGCGCCTAGAAAGGGACGAGCAGTACTTC. It translates to CASSGPGRLERDEQYF.

This clone was found a few times. This chain joins TRBV7-6 and TRBJ2-1; 9 bases match TRBD2. The CDR3 runs to 17 residues. Germline assignment: CDR1 SGHVS and CDR2 FNYEAQ. V lost 4 bases and J lost 0; bases outside the gene matches: 7. The CDR3 nucleotides read TGTGCCAGCAGCTCAGGACTAGCGCAGAGCTCCTACAATGAGCAGTTCTTC. Its translation is CASSSGLAQSSYNEQFF.

This clone was picked up a small number of times. V and J are TRBV18 and TRBJ1-5; 7 bases match TRBD1. The CDR3 is 15 residues long. CDR1 and CDR2 from the germline V gene are KGHSH and LQKENI. The V gene end was trimmed by 5 bases and the J gene end by 0 bases; junction bases not matched to a gene: 4. The chain's CDR3 is CASSKTGTSNQPQHF. CDR3 nucleotide sequence: TGTGCCAGCTCAAAGACAGGGACTAGCAATCAGCCCCAGCATTTT.

V gene TRBV7-6 combines with J gene TRBJ2-3; possibly TRBD1 for D (6 bases). Trimming pared 6 bases from V and 6 bases from J, leaving 10 bases between. CDR1 is SGHVS and CDR2 is FNYEAQ in the germline V gene. This CDR3 contains 12 residues. The CDR3 spells CASSSTGDTQYF. The CDR3 bases are TGTGCCAGCAGTTCAACAGGGGATACGCAGTATTTT. The full variable domain, with the rest looked up from reference TRBV7-6 and TRBJ2-3, is GAGVSQSPRYKVTKRGQDVALRCDPISGHVSLYWYRQALGQGPEFLTYFNYEAQQDKSGLPNDRFSAERPEGSISTLTIQRTEQRDSAMYRCASSSTGDTQYFGPGTRLTVL.

Comments on this clone: Other DNA variants within this sample encode the same CDR3. V is TRBV10-1 and J is TRBJ1-1, with a tentative D call TRBD1 (6 bases). CDR3 length: 13 amino acids. V lost 3 bases and J 11 bases, leaving 16 bases between the germline ends. From germline, CDR1 is WNHNN and CDR2 SYGVQD (reference sequence). Written as DNA, the CDR3 is TGCGCCAGCAGTGAACAACAGGGTGCGGAGGCTTTCTTT. Its protein is CASSEQQGAEAFF.

This clone was recorded a few times. V is TRBV5-1 and J is TRBJ2-5; 8 bases are a match to TRBD1. The germline gives CDR1 SGHRS, CDR2 YFSETQ. V gave up 6 bases and J gave up 4 bases; unmatched junction bases: 8. The CDR3 runs to 14 residues. The DNA of the CDR3 is TGCGCCAGCACCCGGACAGGGTCGGGAGAGACCCAGTACTTC. Its translation: CASTRTGSGETQYF.

This clone was observed a handful of times. The V and J genes are TRBV29-1 and TRBJ2-3; TRBD1 aligns across 10 bases. V lost 5 bases to trimming and J lost 2 bases; unmatched junction nucleotides: 7. The CDR3 covers 15 residues. Germline values: CDR1 SQVTM, CDR2 ANQGSEA. Written as DNA, the CDR3 is TGCAGCGTTCTGTCCGGGACAGGGGTCACAGATACGCAGTATTTT. Translation gives CSVLSGTGVTDTQYF.

The rearrangement links TRBV4-1 to TRBJ2-3; 10 bases are a match to TRBD2. The CDR3 runs to 16 residues. The germline CDR1 and CDR2 sequences are MGHRA and YSYEKL. The ends lost 6 bases at V and 2 bases at J; junction bases unmatched: 8. Written as DNA, the CDR3 is TGCGCCAGCAGGAGCGGGGGGGGACTTAACACAGATACGCAGTATTTT. Translation gives CASRSGGGLNTDTQYF.

There are a few counts of this clone. The chain links TRBV19 to TRBJ1-4; 7 nucleotides line up with TRBD1. Per germline, CDR1 LNHDA and CDR2 SQIVND (reference sequence). This CDR3 region has 16 residues. V dropped 10 bases and J dropped 0; count of bases not matched to a gene: 11. CDR3 protein: CATTGTAEATNEKLFF. The DNA for the CDR3 is TGTGCCACCACCGGGACAGCCGAGGCAACTAATGAAAAACTGTTTTTT.